This T cell receptor beta chain was recorded in a study of shared clonotypes between healthy human individuals. The V gene's germline CDR1 is LGHNA and CDR2 YNFKEQ. The CDR3 extends over 14 amino acids. Trimming took off 1 base at V and 4 bases at J, with 11 bases between the two ends. Libraries were prepared by immunoSEQ multiplex PCR; TCRdb keeps only in-frame clonotypes and omits some of them. Of roughly 2,300,000 clones in the sample, around 92% were seen once. The sequencing input was naive CD4+ T cells from PBMCs. Documented subset: CD45RA+ positively selected. The source is a man younger than 35 in good health. Some clones in this sample may be carry-over from other donors' samples. The rearrangement uses TRBV4-2 and TRBJ2-7; D perhaps matches TRBD1 (5 bases). As DNA, the CDR3 is TGTGCCAGCAGCCAAGTCGGCAGGGCGTACGAGCAGTACTTC. This gives the protein CASSQVGRAYEQYF.